This TCR beta chain was found in a study of CD8 T cells in ankylosing spondylitis. As regards this clonotype: Its matching antigen is unknown.

Study-wide results and limits: Relatively scarce in peripheral blood, disease-linked clones were CD8+. Earlier studies detected some motif variants in reactive arthritis synovial fluid and blood.

A single record per CDR3 protein comes from TCRdb applying MiXCR to the 5' RACE reads. The top ten clones hold around 4% of a sample with around 250,000 distinct CDR3 sequences, more than 25% of them seen once. This sequence originates from a male donor with ankylosing spondylitis or in good health (not recorded which). Sequencing used blood, either unsorted or a sorted T cell fraction (not recorded which).

CDR3 loop: CSARPTPGTGRETQYF. The CDR3 DNA reads as TGCAGTGCTAGACCAACCCCCGGGACAGGGAGGGAGACCCAGTACTTC. The V call is TRBV20-1, the J call TRBJ2-5; TRBD1 agrees at 9 bases. The CDR3 runs 16 residues. V dropped 2 bases and J dropped 5; count of bases not matched to a gene: 12. Germline V gene sequence: CDR1 DFQATT, CDR2 SNEGSKA (reference sequence).